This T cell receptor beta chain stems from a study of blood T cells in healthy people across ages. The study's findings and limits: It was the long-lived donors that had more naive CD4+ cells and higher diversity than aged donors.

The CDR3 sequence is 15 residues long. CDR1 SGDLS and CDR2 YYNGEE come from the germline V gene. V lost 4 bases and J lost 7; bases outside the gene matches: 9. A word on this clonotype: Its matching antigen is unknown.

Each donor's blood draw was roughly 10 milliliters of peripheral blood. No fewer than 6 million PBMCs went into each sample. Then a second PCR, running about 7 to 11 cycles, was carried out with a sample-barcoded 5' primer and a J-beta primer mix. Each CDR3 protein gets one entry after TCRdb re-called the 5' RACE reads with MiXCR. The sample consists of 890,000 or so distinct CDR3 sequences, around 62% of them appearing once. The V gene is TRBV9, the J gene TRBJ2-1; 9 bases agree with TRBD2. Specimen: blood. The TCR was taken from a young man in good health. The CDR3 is CASSPPGLAFNEQFF. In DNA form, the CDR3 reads TGTGCCAGCAGCCCTCCGGGACTAGCCTTTAATGAGCAGTTCTTC. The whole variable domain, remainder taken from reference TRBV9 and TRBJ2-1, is DSGVTQTPKHLITATGQRVTLRCSPRSGDLSVYWYQQSLDQGLQFLIQYYNGEERAKGNILERFSAQQFPDLHSELNLSSLELGDSALYFCASSPPGLAFNEQFFGPGTRLTVL.